Listed below are T cell receptor beta chains from one sample, sequenced in a study of blood T cell repertoires in COVID-19. TCRdb's copy holds only in-frame clones and misses some; the assay was immunoSEQ multiplex PCR. This repertoire shows 59,000 or so clones, approximately 90% found once; its top ten account for approximately 1.5%. Material: peripheral blood. All receptors derive from a human donor in a cohort sampled during active COVID-19. The CDR3 runs from the conserved cysteine through the conserved F or W. A D gene is named only where the DNA matches it firmly. Only part of the rows carry a size: once, few, many, or a class if the clone is expanded.

d_gene	abundance	v_gene	j_gene	CDR3nt	CDR3aa
NA	NA	TRBV12-5	TRBJ2-2	TGTGCTAGTGGTTATAGCGAGAACACCGGGGAGCTGTTTTTT	CASGYSENTGELFF
NA	NA	TRBV7-2	TRBJ2-7	TGTGCCAGCAGCTCGTCAGGGGTTGGAGAGCAGTACTTC	CASSSSGVGEQYF
NA	NA	TRBV7-9	TRBJ1-1	TGTGCCAGCAGCCCAAGGGGGGCGTCGGGGGGCTACACTGAAGCTTTCTTT	CASSPRGASGGYTEAFF
NA	NA	TRBV6-1	TRBJ2-3	TGTGCCAGCAGTGAAGGCTGGGACTCCCTGAATACGCAGTATTTT	CASSEGWDSLNTQYF
TRBD2	NA	TRBV5-1	TRBJ2-3	TGCGCCAGCAGCTTGGCACTACTAGCGGGGAACACAGATACGCAGTATTTT	CASSLALLAGNTDTQYF
TRBD1	once	TRBV9	TRBJ2-3	TGTGCCAGCACCAACCTAGGACAGGGTACGGATACGCAGTATTTT	CASTNLGQGTDTQYF
TRBD1	NA	TRBV7-9	TRBJ1-5	TGTGCCAGCAGCTTATCGACAGGGGGTATCCAGCCCCAGCATTTT	CASSLSTGGIQPQHF
TRBD2	NA	TRBV4-2	TRBJ2-1	TGTGCCAGCAGCCGGGGAGGGCAGGACTACAATGAGCAGTTCTTC	CASSRGGQDYNEQFF
NA	NA	TRBV4-3	TRBJ2-7	TGCGCCAGCAGCCAGCACCGAGGGCCGTACGAGCAGTACTTC	CASSQHRGPYEQYF
TRBD2	once	TRBV2	TRBJ2-7	TGTGCCAGCAGTGAGCTGAGGGCGGGAGCAGAGCAGTACTTC	CASSELRAGAEQYF
TRBD1	NA	TRBV7-9	TRBJ2-1	TGTGCCAGCAGCTTAGCCCGCAGGGGGATTGAGCAGTTCTTC	CASSLARRGIEQFF
NA	NA	TRBV5-5	TRBJ1-1	TGTGCCAGCAGCGGCCTAAGGGGGATCACTGAAGCTTTCTTT	CASSGLRGITEAFF
NA	NA	TRBV27	TRBJ2-3	TGTGCCAGCAGTTTATCCCCCCTAGACGCTACGCAGTATTTT	CASSLSPLDATQYF
TRBD1	once	TRBV4-1	TRBJ1-3	TGCGCCAGCAGCCTCACACAGGGGGCGAAAGGAAACACCATATATTTT	CASSLTQGAKGNTIYF
NA	NA	TRBV6-2/TRBV6-3	TRBJ2-2	TGTGCCAGCAGCGAAGTAGTATCCACCGGGGAGCTGTTTTTT	CASSEVVSTGELFF
NA	NA	TRBV7-2	TRBJ1-1	TGTGCCAGCAAAACAGGTCCGAACACTGAAGCTTTCTTT	CASKTGPNTEAFF
NA	NA	TRBV28	TRBJ1-2	TGTGCCAGCAGTTCCAGATCTAACAGTGGCTACACCTTC	CASSSRSNSGYTF
NA	NA	TRBV4-3	TRBJ1-1	TGCGCCAGCAGCCACGGGATGACTGAGGGTAACACTGAAGCTTTCTTT	CASSHGMTEGNTEAFF
TRBD2	NA	TRBV7-2	TRBJ2-3	TGTGCCAGCAGCTTACTAGCGGGAACAGATACGCAGTATTTT	CASSLLAGTDTQYF
NA	NA	TRBV11-2	TRBJ1-1	TGTGCCAGCACCGAAACCACAAGCACTGAAGCTTTCTTT	CASTETTSTEAFF
TRBD1	NA	TRBV7-2	TRBJ1-2	TGTGCCAGCAGCTTTAACGGACAGGGGCTACATGGCTACACCTTC	CASSFNGQGLHGYTF
NA	NA	TRBV27	TRBJ2-7	TGTGCCAGCAGTTCCTACAGGAAACTCTACGAGCAGTACTTC	CASSSYRKLYEQYF
TRBD1	NA	TRBV6-1	TRBJ1-2	TGTGCCAGCAGTGTTACAGGGGGCGGTCGATCTAACTATGGCTACACCTTC	CASSVTGGGRSNYGYTF
TRBD2	NA	TRBV4-3	TRBJ2-2	TGCGCCAGCAGCTGGGGAGCGGGAGTGGACACCGGGGAGCTGTTTTTT	CASSWGAGVDTGELFF
TRBD2	NA	TRBV24-1	TRBJ2-3	TGTGCCACCAGTGATTCGGGGAGGGGCACAGATACGCAGTATTTT	CATSDSGRGTDTQYF
NA	once	TRBV3-1/TRBV3-2	TRBJ2-7	TGTGCCAGCAGCCATCTAAGATACGAGCAGTACTTC	CASSHLRYEQYF
TRBD1	NA	TRBV28	TRBJ1-1	TGTGCCAGCAGATCATTACAGGGGGACACTGAAGCTTTCTTT	CASRSLQGDTEAFF
TRBD1	NA	TRBV13	TRBJ2-7	TGTGCCAGCAGCCATCAGGCATCAGGCAGGGGGATCCCGGGGGAGCAGTACTTC	CASSHQASGRGIPGEQYF
NA	NA	TRBV14	TRBJ1-5	TGTGCCAGCAGCCCCAATAGATATGGGCCCCAGCATTTT	CASSPNRYGPQHF